These 3 T cell receptor beta chains were all obtained from the same sample, sequenced in a study of T cells in Graves' hyperthyroidism and ophthalmopathy. What was amplified from RNA transcripts were TCR beta CDR3 regions. The TCR CDR3 first-round RT-PCR relied on the HTBI primer set. TCRdb recomputed calls from the multiplex PCR reads with MiXCR, one row per CDR3 protein. This table has some 440,000 distinct CDR3 sequences, around 14% appearing once. The source material was blood. The receptors come from a woman aged 18-35 years with Graves' hyperthyroidism.

This chain uses TRBV6-1 with TRBJ2-3; D perhaps matches TRBD2 (6 bases). The CDR3 has 15 residues. V lost 8 bases, J lost 1 base, and 16 bases lay in between. Germline V gives CDR1 MNHNS, CDR2 SASEGT. Here the CDR3 reads CASAIGGGGTDTQYF. Written as DNA, the CDR3 is TGTGCCAGCGCCATAGGCGGCGGGGGCACAGATACGCAGTATTTT.

The chain recombines TRBV24-1 with TRBJ1-5; D is ambiguous. V was pared by 3 bases and J by 2 bases, with 10 bases between. The germline V gene encodes CDR1 KGHDR and CDR2 SFDVKD. The CDR3 covers 15 residues. DNA for the CDR3: TGTGCCACCAGTGATCAGACTCAGGGCAATCAGCCCCAGCATTTT. It is translated as CATSDQTQGNQPQHF.

The CDR3 DNA follows: TGTGCCATCAGTGGAGAGGACGGCTACGAGCAGTACTTC. Its protein is CAISGEDGYEQYF. The chain recombines TRBV10-3 with TRBJ2-7; D gene unclear. Germline V lookup: CDR1 ENHRY, CDR2 SYGVKD. The CDR3 sequence is 13 residues long. The ends were cut back, 4 bases at V and 3 bases at J, with 10 bases in the middle.